This TCR beta chain was sequenced in a study of radiotherapy plus CTLA-4 blockade in lung cancer. Overall study: Among patients, less than 20% showed objective responses, and 31% had disease control. The study, taken as a whole, reports: The authors reported that early blood T cell clone dynamics, with interferon-beta, best predicted response. TCR clones of tumor origin grew in blood after radiotherapy plus ipilimumab.

A few counts support this clone. Its target is unknown. Ipilimumab CTLA-4 blockade and focal radiation were given to patients with chemo-refractory metastatic non-small-cell lung cancer. This table comes from immunoSEQ multiplex PCR, and its TCRdb copy is limited to in-frame clones, with some not included. This table has about 87,000 clones, around 90% appearing once. Trimming removed 2 bases at V and 10 bases at J, with 12 bases between. Germline loops: CDR1 MDHEN, CDR2 SYDVKM. The CDR3 length is 14 residues. The sequences come from peripheral blood, collected from a patient treated with radiotherapy plus ipilimumab. The TCR was taken from a human donor with non-small cell lung cancer that progressed on radiotherapy plus ipilimumab. The rearrangement links TRBV28 to TRBJ1-6, with D unresolved. DNA for the CDR3: TGTGCCAGCAGTTTAGGTCCCACGGGGTCACCCCTCCACTTT. Encoded protein: CASSLGPTGSPLHF.